This T cell receptor beta chain was captured in a study of neoadjuvant anti-PD-1 for oral cavity cancer. Study-wide background: Patients mostly received three to four biweekly nivolumab doses at 3 mg/kg before surgery. Patients without progression received a fourth nivolumab dose around day 43, then surgical resection on days 50-56.

Germline V gene lookup returns CDR1 SGHRS and CDR2 YFSETQ. This CDR3 is built from 17 residues. V was shortened by 0 bases and J by 9 bases, with 22 bases between the two germline ends. PBMC libraries mostly used about 500 ng of input genomic DNA, with six replicates per sample. Clones were sequenced by immunoSEQ multiplex PCR, and TCRdb holds only the in-frame ones, with some missing. Found here are about 14,000 clones, roughly three quarters of them singletons; the top ten hold about 2.4%. Time point denoted: after neoadjuvant nivolumab, at surgical resection. Patients had HPV-negative, locally advanced oral cavity squamous cell carcinoma.

The TCR originated in a person aged 35-79 years with oral cavity squamous cell carcinoma. The chain combines TRBV5-1 with TRBJ2-1; D is perhaps TRBD2 (5 bases). Sequenced material: PBMCs, taken after nivolumab (anti-PD-1) treatment. CDR3 sequence: CASSLDSDRLAFGEQFF. In DNA, the CDR3 is TGCGCCAGCAGCTTGGACTCCGACCGGCTAGCATTCGGTGAGCAGTTCTTC.